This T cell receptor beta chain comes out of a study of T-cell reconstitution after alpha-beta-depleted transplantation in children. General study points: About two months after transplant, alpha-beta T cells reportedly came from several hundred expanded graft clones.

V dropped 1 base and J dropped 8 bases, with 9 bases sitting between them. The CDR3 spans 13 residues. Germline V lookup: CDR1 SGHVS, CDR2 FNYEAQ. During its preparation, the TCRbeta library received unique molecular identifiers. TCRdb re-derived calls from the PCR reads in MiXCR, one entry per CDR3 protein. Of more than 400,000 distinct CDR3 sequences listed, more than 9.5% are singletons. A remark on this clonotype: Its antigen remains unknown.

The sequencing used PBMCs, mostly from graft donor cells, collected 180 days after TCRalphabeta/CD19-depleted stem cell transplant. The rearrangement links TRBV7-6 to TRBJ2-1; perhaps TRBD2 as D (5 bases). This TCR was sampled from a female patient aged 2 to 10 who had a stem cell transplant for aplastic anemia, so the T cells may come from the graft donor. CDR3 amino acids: CASSLEAGYEQFF. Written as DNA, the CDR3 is TGTGCCAGCAGCTTAGAGGCGGGCTATGAGCAGTTCTTC.